These T cell receptor beta chains were read from a single sample in a study of cytomegalovirus exposure and HLA in healthy donors. Profiled with immunoSEQ multiplex PCR; TCRdb holds only in-frame clones, not every one. The sample has some 170,000 clones, roughly 76% seen once. The material sequenced was PBMCs. The receptors were sampled from a woman aged 45-65 years in good health and CMV-seronegative. Each CDR3 is given with its conserved first and last residue. A D gene is named only where the DNA matches it firmly. For some rows the clone size is stated as once, few or many, or as a class when expanded; others skip it.

CDR3nt: TGCAGCGCCGGGACTTCCAACACCGGGGAGCTGTTTTTT
CDR3aa: CSAGTSNTGELFF
d_gene: .
j_gene: TRBJ2-2
v_gene: TRBV29-1
abundance: .

CDR3nt: TGTGCCACCAGCAATCGGCGACAGATGAACGAAAAACTGTTTTTT
CDR3aa: CATSNRRQMNEKLFF
d_gene: .
j_gene: TRBJ1-4
v_gene: TRBV15
abundance: .

CDR3nt: TGCGCCAGCAGCTTGAGTGGGACAGGGTCCTACAATGAGCAGTTCTTC
CDR3aa: CASSLSGTGSYNEQFF
d_gene: TRBD1
j_gene: TRBJ2-1
v_gene: TRBV5-1
abundance: .

CDR3nt: TGTGCCAGCAGCGACACAGGGGTGGATCAGCCCCAGCATTTT
CDR3aa: CASSDTGVDQPQHF
d_gene: TRBD1
j_gene: TRBJ1-5
v_gene: TRBV28
abundance: .

CDR3nt: TGTGCCATCAGATGGGACTCTTCCACCGGGGAGCTGTTTTTT
CDR3aa: CAIRWDSSTGELFF
d_gene: .
j_gene: TRBJ2-2
v_gene: TRBV10-3
abundance: .

CDR3nt: TGTGCCAGCAGCTTAGATCCAGGGTATGTCTATGGCTACACCTTC
CDR3aa: CASSLDPGYVYGYTF
d_gene: .
j_gene: TRBJ1-2
v_gene: TRBV11-2
abundance: once

CDR3nt: TGTGCCAGCAGTTCAACGTCTGGCAGGGGCACTGAAGCTTTCTTT
CDR3aa: CASSSTSGRGTEAFF
d_gene: .
j_gene: TRBJ1-1
v_gene: TRBV14
abundance: few

CDR3nt: TGTGCCAGCAGCCCGGGACAGGCCTCTAAGGGTAATGAAAAACTGTTTTTT
CDR3aa: CASSPGQASKGNEKLFF
d_gene: TRBD1
j_gene: TRBJ1-4
v_gene: TRBV7-2
abundance: .

CDR3nt: TGTGCCATCAACGTGGGACAGGGGGCGGGCGAGCAGTACTTC
CDR3aa: CAINVGQGAGEQYF
d_gene: TRBD1
j_gene: TRBJ2-7
v_gene: TRBV10-3
abundance: .

CDR3nt: TGTGCCAGCAGGGAGGCGGCTAGCGGGGGACCAGATACGCAGTATTTT
CDR3aa: CASREAASGGPDTQYF
d_gene: TRBD2
j_gene: TRBJ2-3
v_gene: TRBV9
abundance: .

CDR3nt: TGTGCCAGTAGTGGGGCAGGGTATGGCTACACCTTC
CDR3aa: CASSGAGYGYTF
d_gene: .
j_gene: TRBJ1-2
v_gene: TRBV19
abundance: .

CDR3nt: TGCGCCAGCAGCCTCTTACAGGCGACACCCGAGGAAAAACTGTTTTTT
CDR3aa: CASSLLQATPEEKLFF
d_gene: .
j_gene: TRBJ1-4
v_gene: TRBV4-1
abundance: .

CDR3nt: TGTGCCAGCTCGTGGACAGCTGGTGGCTACACCTTC
CDR3aa: CASSWTAGGYTF
d_gene: .
j_gene: TRBJ1-2
v_gene: TRBV18
abundance: few

CDR3nt: TGCGCCAGCAGCCCCCCCCAGACTAGCGGGTGGCATACGCAGTATTTT
CDR3aa: CASSPPQTSGWHTQYF
d_gene: TRBD2
j_gene: TRBJ2-3
v_gene: TRBV4-1
abundance: .

CDR3nt: TGCGCCAGATCGGGGATGAACACTGAAGCTTTCTTT
CDR3aa: CARSGMNTEAFF
d_gene: .
j_gene: TRBJ1-1
v_gene: TRBV23-1
abundance: .

CDR3nt: TGTGCCAGCAGCCGAACAGGGGGTAGGGATCAGCCCCAGCATTTT
CDR3aa: CASSRTGGRDQPQHF
d_gene: TRBD1
j_gene: TRBJ1-5
v_gene: TRBV5-5
abundance: .

CDR3nt: TGTGCCAGCAGCCCGGCCTTAGGGGATGGCTACACCTTC
CDR3aa: CASSPALGDGYTF
d_gene: .
j_gene: TRBJ1-2
v_gene: TRBV7-7
abundance: .

CDR3nt: TGTGCCAGCAGTGTGACAGGAAAATTCGTTGAAAAACTGTTTTTT
CDR3aa: CASSVTGKFVEKLFF
d_gene: .
j_gene: TRBJ1-4
v_gene: TRBV2
abundance: few

CDR3nt: TGTGCCAGCAGTGAAGCCAGACAGGGACGTTCTGGTGGCTACACCTTC
CDR3aa: CASSEARQGRSGGYTF
d_gene: TRBD1
j_gene: TRBJ1-2
v_gene: TRBV2
abundance: once

CDR3nt: TGTGCCAGCAGCCGGATGGGACTAGCGGGGGGGTACAATGAGCAGTTCTTC
CDR3aa: CASSRMGLAGGYNEQFF
d_gene: TRBD2
j_gene: TRBJ2-1
v_gene: TRBV4-2
abundance: few

CDR3nt: TGTGCCAGCAGTGAGGAGGGGCTCGGCAAGACCCAGTACTTC
CDR3aa: CASSEEGLGKTQYF
d_gene: .
j_gene: TRBJ2-5
v_gene: TRBV2
abundance: .

CDR3nt: TGTGCCAGCAGCTGGGACAGAGCCTACGAGCAGTACTTC
CDR3aa: CASSWDRAYEQYF
d_gene: TRBD1
j_gene: TRBJ2-7
v_gene: TRBV5-6
abundance: .

CDR3nt: TGTGCCAGTAGTCGTGCGAGGAACACTGAAGCTTTCTTT
CDR3aa: CASSRARNTEAFF
d_gene: .
j_gene: TRBJ1-1
v_gene: TRBV19
abundance: .

CDR3nt: TGTGCCAGTAGTCCCCGGACAACGCAAAGACCCTACGAGCAGTACTTC
CDR3aa: CASSPRTTQRPYEQYF
d_gene: .
j_gene: TRBJ2-7
v_gene: TRBV19
abundance: .

CDR3nt: TGTGCCTGGAGCGGGGGGCGTAGAAACACCATATATTTT
CDR3aa: CAWSGGRRNTIYF
d_gene: .
j_gene: TRBJ1-3
v_gene: TRBV30
abundance: .

CDR3nt: TGTGCCAGCGTCCGGGACTTCAATCAGCCCCAGCATTTT
CDR3aa: CASVRDFNQPQHF
d_gene: .
j_gene: TRBJ1-5
v_gene: TRBV6-1
abundance: .